One and the same sample provided the 14 T cell receptor beta chains below, sequenced in a study of T cell responses to AZD1222 COVID-19 vaccine. Here immunoSEQ multiplex PCR was the method, and the copy in TCRdb shows in-frame clones only, minus some. Among approximately 140,000 clones listed, over 90% were seen once. Here the sequenced sample was peripheral blood, taken on day 0 of AZD1222 vaccination. The receptors stem from an adult in good health.

The chain carries TRBV30 and TRBJ1-6; D gene ambiguous. Trimming stripped 6 bases from V and 0 bases from J, with 12 bases between. This CDR3 is 15 amino acids long. Per germline, CDR1 GTSNPN and CDR2 SVGIG (reference sequence). In DNA, the CDR3 is TGTGCCTGTCACGCTTCGTCCTCCTATAATTCACCCCTCCACTTT. Translation: CACHASSSYNSPLHF.

The chain recombines TRBV3-1 (or the pseudogene TRBV3-2) with TRBJ2-7; 9 bases map to TRBD1. Trimming removed 2 bases from V and 4 bases from J; junction bases left unmatched: 9. The CDR3 contains 16 residues. In germline, CDR1 is LGHDT, CDR2 YNNKEL (reference sequence). CDR3 in amino acids: CASSQTPGTGLYEQYF. The DNA for the CDR3 is TGTGCCAGCAGCCAAACCCCTGGGACAGGGCTGTACGAGCAGTACTTC.

This clone was observed once. V gene TRBV12-5 combines with J gene TRBJ2-5; no definite D call. Germline V gene sequence: CDR1 LGHNT, CDR2 FRNRAP. V shed 2 bases and J shed 2 bases, with 9 bases lying between them. This CDR3 comprises 14 residues. CDR3 region: CASGLYTAQETQYF. The DNA of the CDR3 is TGTGCTAGTGGTTTGTACACAGCACAAGAGACCCAGTACTTC. Full variable domain (remainder filled in from reference TRBV12-5 and TRBJ2-5): DARVTQTPRHKVTEMGQEVTMRCQPILGHNTVFWYRQTMMQGLELLAYFRNRAPLDDSGMPKDRFSAEMPDATLATLKIQPSEPRDSAVYFCASGLYTAQETQYFGPGTRLLVL.

This chain joins TRBV7-6 and TRBJ1-4; 7 nucleotides align to TRBD1. J was trimmed by 6 bases and V by 1 base; bases with no gene match: 26. Germline assignment: CDR1 SGHVS and CDR2 FNYEAQ. This CDR3 spans 22 amino acids. CDR3 DNA sequence: TGTGCCAGCAGCTTAGAAACCCGGACAGAGCGGAGGGGGCCCTACGCTGATGAAAAACTGTTTTTT. It codes for CASSLETRTERRGPYADEKLFF. The variable domain in full, with the rest retrieved from reference TRBV7-6 and TRBJ1-4, is GAGVSQSPRYKVTKRGQDVALRCDPISGHVSLYWYRQALGQGPEFLTYFNYEAQQDKSGLPNDRFSAERPEGSISTLTIQRTEQRDSAMYRCASSLETRTERRGPYADEKLFFGSGTQLSVL.

The V gene is TRBV21-1, the J gene TRBJ2-2. TRBV21-1 is deemed a pseudogene. CDR3 length equals 15 residues. This CDR3 reads CASPQVGANTGELFF. The CDR3 DNA reads TGTGCCAGCCCACAAGTTGGCGCGAACACCGGGGAGCTGTTTTTT.

J is TRBJ1-2 and V is TRBV30; unclear D gene. Per the germline V gene, CDR1 is GTSNPN and CDR2 is SVGIG (reference sequence). V was cut by 3 bases and J by 2 bases, with 13 bases left in between. CDR3 length: 14 amino acids. The CDR3 is CAWRGEVVNYGYTF. DNA of the CDR3: TGTGCCTGGAGAGGTGAGGTTGTGAACTATGGCTACACCTTC.

This rearrangement joins TRBV6-2 or TRBV6-3 to TRBJ2-7, with D unclear. The CDR3 loop spans 11 amino acids. Germline V CDR1 and CDR2: MNHEY, SVGEGT. V dropped 5 bases and J dropped 3 bases, with 5 bases sitting between them. This chain's CDR3 is CASSQIYEQYF. The CDR3 nucleotides read TGTGCCAGCAGTCAAATCTACGAGCAGTACTTC.

This clone has a handful of counts. The genes are TRBV6-5 and TRBJ2-1; D is undetermined. This CDR3 has 16 amino acids. Trimming cost V 4 bases and J 0 bases, with 13 bases left between them. Germline CDR1 and CDR2: MNHEY and SVGAGI. Written as DNA, the CDR3 is TGTGCCAGCAGTTCATCTTTTATCAGCTCCTACAATGAGCAGTTCTTC. As protein: CASSSSFISSYNEQFF.

The gene calls are TRBV18 and TRBJ2-7; no firm D call. This CDR3 comprises 13 residues. V shed 3 bases and J shed 0 bases, with 6 bases lying between them. Germline CDR1 reads KGHSH; CDR2 reads LQKENI. The CDR3 protein is CASSPSSSYEQYF. For the CDR3, the DNA is TGTGCCAGCTCACCCTCAAGCTCCTACGAGCAGTACTTC. Looking up the rest from reference TRBV18 and TRBJ2-7 gives the full variable domain: NAGVMQNPRHLVRRRGQEARLRCSPMKGHSHVYWYRQLPEEGLKFMVYLQKENIIDESGMPKERFSAEFPKEGPSILRIQQVVRGDSAAYFCASSPSSSYEQYFGPGTRLTVT.

In this sample, this clone turned up once. The chain uses TRBV18 and TRBJ1-5, with a weak D call TRBD1 (5 bases). Trimming stripped 2 bases from V and 7 bases from J, with 12 bases between. CDR1 KGHSH and CDR2 LQKENI come from the germline V gene. There are 14 residues in the CDR3. CDR3: CASSPSGGYQPQHF. The DNA of the CDR3 is TGTGCCAGCTCACCATCTGGGGGTTACCAGCCCCAGCATTTT.

This clone was observed a single time. The chain couples TRBV2 to TRBJ1-3; D uncertain. Trimming cost V 4 bases and J 6 bases, with 7 bases left between them. The CDR3 covers 12 residues. The V gene's germline CDR1 is SNHLY and CDR2 FYNNEI. CDR3 sequence (DNA): TGTGCCAGCAGTGGGGATACAAACACCATATATTTT. It specifies CASSGDTNTIYF.

CDR3 DNA: TGTGCCAGCACCCCGGGACAGGGGGATGAAAAACTGTTTTTT. Translation: CASTPGQGDEKLFF. The chain combines TRBV18 with TRBJ1-4, with 11 bases matching TRBD1. This CDR3 comprises 14 residues. CDR1 is KGHSH, CDR2 LQKENI, per germline. V lost 8 bases to trimming and J lost 6 bases; unmatched junction nucleotides: 5.

The chain couples TRBV7-8 to TRBJ1-6; D possibly corresponds to TRBD1 (5 bases). The CDR3 has 15 residues. V dropped 0 bases and J dropped 10 bases, with 13 bases sitting between them. Germline values: CDR1 SGHVS, CDR2 FQNEAQ. This chain's CDR3 is CASSLASGTRSPLHF. As DNA, the CDR3 is TGTGCCAGCAGCTTAGCGTCAGGGACCCGGTCACCCCTCCACTTT.

The rearrangement uses TRBV6-2 or TRBV6-3 and TRBJ2-5, with D possibly TRBD2 on 6 matching bases. The CDR3 is 16 residues long. Trimming stripped 5 bases from V and 9 bases from J, with 25 bases between. CDR1 MNHEY and CDR2 SVGEGT come from the germline V gene. The CDR3 loop reads CASSASLVALRRAQYF. In nucleotides, the CDR3 is TGTGCCAGCAGTGCCTCCCTGGTAGCCCTAAGGAGGGCCCAGTACTTC.